Included here is one T cell receptor (beta chain) sequence, with context. This CDR3 has 13 residues. V lost 8 bases and J lost 5; bases outside the gene matches: 8. Looked up from germline, CDR1 is SGHRS and CDR2 is YFSETQ. Enrolment of Seattle patients took place during active infection, and they were followed longitudinally. The data belong to a study of blood T cell repertoires in COVID-19. About the research overall: COVID-19 samples collected from the United States, Italy and Spain covered acute and convalescent phases. Sources were T cells, B-cell-depleted T cells, or PBMCs; the material itself was cDNA or gDNA.

In the original processing: Scientists estimated how many nucleated cells there were by amplifying reference gene primers. Assay used: immunoSEQ multiplex PCR; TCRdb lists only in-frame clones, some missing. The V and J calls and the clone size are those of that table, but D and trimming were determined from the DNA. The sample records around 250,000 clones, about 90% being singletons. Sequenced sample: peripheral blood. The source of this sequence is a woman in her sixties or seventies with COVID-19, enrolled during active disease. The rearrangement joins TRBV5-1 to TRBJ2-7; 9 bases match TRBD1. CDR3 nucleotides: TGCGCCAGTTCCTCTTGGACAGGGGACGAGCAGTACTTC. It encodes CASSSWTGDEQYF.